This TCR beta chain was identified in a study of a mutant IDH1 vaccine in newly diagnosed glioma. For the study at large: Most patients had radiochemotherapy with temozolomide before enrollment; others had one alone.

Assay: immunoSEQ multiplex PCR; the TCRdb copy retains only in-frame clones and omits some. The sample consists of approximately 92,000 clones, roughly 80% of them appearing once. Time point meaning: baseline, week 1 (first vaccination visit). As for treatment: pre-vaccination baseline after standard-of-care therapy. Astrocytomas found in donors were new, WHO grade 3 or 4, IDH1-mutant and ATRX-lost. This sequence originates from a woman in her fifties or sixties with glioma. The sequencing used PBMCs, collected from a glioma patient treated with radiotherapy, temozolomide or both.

The CDR3 DNA sequence: TGTGCCAGCAGCGTAGAAGGACTAGCCACTGGCACAGATACGCAGTATTTT. It codes for CASSVEGLATGTDTQYF. The chain recombines TRBV9 with TRBJ2-3, with 8 bases that match TRBD2. The CDR3 runs to 17 residues. Per germline, CDR1 SGDLS and CDR2 YYNGEE. V was pared by 0 bases and J by 1 base, with 7 bases of the junction left unmatched.